The rows below give T cell receptor beta chains drawn from one sample of a study of metastatic and nonmetastatic thyroid tumors. TCRdb re-processed the PCR reads through MiXCR. The table shows tens of thousands of clones, with about 12% occurring only once. The specimen was blood. These receptors all stem from a male donor with papillary thyroid cancer or a benign thyroid nodule (not recorded which). Some clones in this sample may be carry-over from other donors' samples. CDR3s include the opening cysteine and the closing phenylalanine or tryptophan. A D gene is named only where the DNA matches it firmly. The size entry is marked missing in some rows and otherwise reads once, few, many or a size class.

D | J | size | V | CDR3 | DNA
- | TRBJ1-4 | - | TRBV4-1 | CASSLQNRENEKLFF | TGCGCCAGCAGCCTTCAGAACAGAGAGAATGAAAAACTGTTTTTT
TRBD1 | TRBJ1-5 | - | TRBV5-4 | CATSGGTGDSNQPQHF | TGTGCCACAAGTGGGGGGACAGGGGATAGCAATCAGCCCCAGCATTTT
TRBD2 | TRBJ2-1 | many | TRBV19 | CASSNGGREQFF | TGTGCCAGTAGTAATGGCGGGAGGGAGCAGTTCTTC
- | TRBJ2-7 | medium-sized | TRBV28 | CASRSPGRSYEQYF | TGTGCCAGCAGATCCCCAGGCCGGAGCTACGAGCAGTACTTC
- | TRBJ2-3 | few | TRBV6-1 | CASIRLGIADTQYF | TGTGCCAGCATCCGACTAGGAATCGCAGATACGCAGTATTTT
TRBD1 | TRBJ2-1 | many | TRBV6-1 | CASSEETGGKDEQFF | TGTGCCAGCAGTGAGGAGACAGGGGGAAAGGATGAGCAGTTCTTC
- | TRBJ2-7 | many | TRBV7-2 | CASSLSVTNYEQYF | TGTGCCAGCAGCTTAAGCGTCACCAACTACGAGCAGTACTTC
- | TRBJ2-7 | many | TRBV20-1 | CSASFQGGSYEQYF | TGCAGTGCTAGTTTTCAGGGGGGTTCCTACGAGCAGTACTTC
TRBD1 | TRBJ1-6 | many | TRBV7-3 | CASSLTRTGAGSPLHF | TGTGCCAGCAGCTTAACTAGGACAGGGGCTGGTTCACCCCTCCACTTT
TRBD2 | TRBJ2-3 | many | TRBV20-1 | CSARALLADLNTQYF | TGCAGTGCTAGAGCACTACTAGCGGACCTGAATACGCAGTATTTT
- | TRBJ1-2 | many | TRBV11-2 | CASSPVGRYGYTF | TGTGCCAGCAGCCCTGTGGGGAGGTATGGCTACACCTTC
- | TRBJ1-1 | many | TRBV11-1 | CASSFQGAGTEAFF | TGTGCCAGCAGCTTCCAGGGAGCCGGCACTGAAGCTTTCTTT
TRBD2 | TRBJ2-7 | many | TRBV4-2 | CASSQGLAGASSYEQYF | TGTGCCAGCAGCCAGGGACTAGCGGGAGCTTCCTCCTACGAGCAGTACTTC
- | TRBJ1-1 | many | TRBV30 | CAWSVANTEAFF | TGTGCCTGGAGTGTAGCCAACACTGAAGCTTTCTTT
- | TRBJ1-5 | many | TRBV4-1 | CASSQDGGANQPQHF | TGCGCCAGCAGCCAAGATGGCGGGGCGAATCAGCCCCAGCATTTT
- | TRBJ2-1 | - | TRBV4-3 | CASIQDLRGTEQFF | TGCGCCAGCATCCAAGATCTCAGGGGTACTGAGCAGTTCTTC
- | TRBJ1-5 | many | TRBV7-2 | CASSPRKTGPQHF | TGTGCCAGCAGCCCCCGCAAGACGGGGCCCCAGCATTTT
- | TRBJ2-7 | - | TRBV6-6 | CASSYSDPRIGEHYF | TGTGCCAGCAGTTACTCGGACCCCCGGATTGGAGAGCATTACTTC
- | TRBJ1-3 | many | TRBV9 | CASSARPDSGNTIYF | TGTGCCAGCAGCGCACGACCGGACTCTGGAAACACCATATATTTT
- | TRBJ2-1 | many | TRBV5-4 | CASSSLGDNNEQFF | TGTGCCAGCAGCTCTTTGGGGGATAACAATGAGCAGTTCTTC
- | TRBJ2-2 | many | TRBV5-1 | CASSPSPGELFF | TGCGCCAGCAGCCCCTCCCCCGGGGAGCTGTTTTTT
- | TRBJ1-1 | - | TRBV27 | CVSSLLGRGEAFF | TGTGTCAGCAGTTTACTGGGACGGGGTGAGGCTTTCTTT
TRBD1 | TRBJ1-1 | many | TRBV6-1 | CASTTRDRGSEAFF | TGTGCCAGCACAACCCGGGACAGGGGGTCTGAAGCTTTCTTT
- | TRBJ2-7 | many | TRBV12-3/TRBV12-4 | CASSLSTISYEQYF | TGTGCCAGCAGTTTGAGTACTATCTCCTACGAGCAGTACTTC
- | TRBJ1-5 | many | TRBV12-3/TRBV12-4 | CASSPRRGAPQPQHF | TGTGCCAGCAGCCCCCGGAGGGGCGCTCCCCAGCCCCAGCATTTT
TRBD2 | TRBJ2-7 | medium-sized | TRBV6-1 | CASRKGLAGDTYEQYF | TGTGCCAGCAGAAAGGGACTAGCGGGAGACACCTACGAGCAGTACTTC
- | TRBJ1-1 | many | TRBV7-9 | CASSAWQGYTEAFF | TGTGCCAGCAGCGCCTGGCAGGGTTACACTGAAGCTTTCTTT
- | TRBJ2-2 | - | TRBV14 | CASSQVVSGTGELFF | TGTGCCAGCAGCCAAGTCGTAAGTGGCACCGGGGAGCTGTTTTTT
TRBD1 | TRBJ1-2 | medium-sized | TRBV6-1 | CASIDRARGYTF | TGTGCCAGCATCGACAGGGCTAGGGGCTACACCTTC
- | TRBJ1-4 | many | TRBV6-1 | CASSLGLTNEKLFF | TGTGCCAGCAGTCTCGGTTTGACTAATGAAAAACTGTTTTTT
TRBD2 | TRBJ2-1 | many | TRBV28 | CASSHRGGPPNEQFF | TGTGCCAGCAGTCACCGGGGGGGGCCGCCTAATGAGCAGTTCTTC
TRBD1 | TRBJ1-1 | many | TRBV27 | CASSSGTGGEAFF | TGTGCCAGCAGTTCAGGGACAGGGGGGGAAGCTTTCTTT
TRBD1 | TRBJ1-2 | - | TRBV4-3 | CASSLSDREVYYGYTF | TGCGCCAGCAGCCTCTCGGACAGGGAAGTATACTATGGCTACACCTTC
TRBD2 | TRBJ2-5 | many | TRBV13 | CASSPPGLAGGKETQYF | TGTGCCAGCAGCCCCCCAGGACTAGCGGGAGGGAAAGAGACCCAGTACTTC
- | TRBJ1-1 | many | TRBV28 | CASSQPPGQQAFF | TGTGCCAGCAGTCAACCCCCGGGACAACAAGCTTTCTTT
- | TRBJ1-1 | - | TRBV20-1 | CSARDRRDTEAFF | TGCAGTGCTAGAGATCGGAGGGACACTGAAGCTTTCTTT
- | TRBJ2-7 | many | TRBV5-8 | CASSLNGVVHEQYF | TGTGCCAGCAGCTTGAATGGGGTTGTGCACGAGCAGTACTTC
TRBD1 | TRBJ1-1 | - | TRBV29-1 | CSVVKVRGLGKGTEAFF | TGCAGCGTTGTCAAGGTCAGGGGGCTTGGTAAGGGCACTGAAGCTTTCTTT
- | TRBJ2-7 | medium-sized | TRBV6-2/TRBV6-3 | CASSGDGEQYF | TGTGCCAGCAGTGGGGACGGAGAGCAGTACTTC
- | TRBJ2-2 | many | TRBV5-1 | CASSLEGLSTGELFF | TGCGCCAGCAGCTTGGAGGGGTTGAGTACCGGGGAGCTGTTTTTT
TRBD1 | TRBJ1-6 | - | TRBV5-1 | CASSRTGGKGFNSPLHF | TGCGCCAGCAGCAGGACAGGTGGGAAGGGGTTTAATTCACCCCTCCACTTT
- | TRBJ2-1 | many | TRBV10-2 | CASSESGRTSYNEQFF | TGCGCCAGCAGTGAGTCCGGCAGGACCTCCTACAATGAGCAGTTCTTC
- | TRBJ2-6 | many | TRBV6-5 | CASSYGGSPGANVLTF | TGTGCCAGCAGTTATGGGGGTTCCCCTGGGGCCAACGTCCTGACTTTC
- | TRBJ1-5 | many | TRBV20-1 | CSAVREHDQPQHF | TGCAGTGCCGTTCGAGAGCACGATCAGCCCCAGCATTTT
TRBD1 | TRBJ2-7 | medium-sized | TRBV6-1 | CASSETAGQGGYEQYF | TGTGCCAGCAGTGAAACAGCAGGACAGGGTGGCTACGAGCAGTACTTC
TRBD2 | TRBJ2-1 | many | TRBV6-1 | CASSPGGAEAPWEQFF | TGTGCCAGCAGTCCCGGGGGGGCGGAAGCCCCTTGGGAGCAGTTCTTC
TRBD2 | TRBJ2-1 | - | TRBV18 | CASSPLWAGEDNEQFF | TGTGCCAGCTCACCCCTGTGGGCGGGGGAGGACAATGAGCAGTTCTTC
- | TRBJ1-2 | - | TRBV6-2/TRBV6-3 | CASSLRILYGYTF | TGTGCCAGCAGTCTACGGATCCTCTATGGCTACACCTTC
- | TRBJ1-6 | many | TRBV28 | CASSRGFSPLHF | TGTGCCAGCAGCCGAGGGTTTTCACCCCTCCACTTT
- | TRBJ2-7 | many | TRBV12-5 | CASGLPSTGPCYEQYF | TGTGCTAGTGGTTTGCCTTCGACGGGACCATGCTACGAGCAGTACTTC
- | TRBJ2-7 | medium-sized | TRBV6-1 | CASSEEKGTGSYEQYF | TGTGCCAGCAGTGAAGAAAAAGGAACAGGGTCCTACGAGCAGTACTTC
TRBD1 | TRBJ1-1 | many | TRBV14 | CASSQGIRRDRANTEAFF | TGTGCCAGCAGCCAGGGGATCCGCCGGGACAGGGCAAACACTGAAGCTTTCTTT
- | TRBJ2-7 | - | TRBV11-1 | CASSLEYSEMPYEQYF | TGTGCCAGCAGCTTGGAGTATAGCGAGATGCCTTACGAGCAGTACTTC
- | TRBJ1-1 | many | TRBV20-1 | CSARTGGQSNTEAFF | TGCAGTGCTAGGACCGGGGGCCAATCGAACACTGAAGCTTTCTTT
- | TRBJ2-7 | few | TRBV7-2 | CASSLAQGYYEQYF | TGTGCCAGCAGCTTAGCTCAGGGGTACTACGAGCAGTACTTC
- | TRBJ1-2 | few | TRBV6-4 | CASSDPGQGGYTF | TGTGCCAGCAGTGACCCGGGCCAGGGCGGCTACACCTTC
TRBD1 | TRBJ2-3 | few | TRBV30 | CAWNAITGGFTDTQYF | TGTGCCTGGAACGCGATCACAGGGGGCTTCACAGATACGCAGTATTTT
- | TRBJ2-2 | - | TRBV9 | CASSTRQAGELFF | TGTGCCAGCAGCACCCGGCAAGCCGGGGAGCTGTTTTTT
- | TRBJ1-1 | many | TRBV28 | CASSSSSAPNTEAFF | TGTGCCAGCAGTTCCTCGTCAGCGCCGAACACTGAAGCTTTCTTT
TRBD1 | TRBJ2-7 | - | TRBV6-1 | CASLSRLSGGVRYEQYF | TGTGCCAGCCTAAGTAGATTGTCAGGGGGCGTTAGATACGAGCAGTACTTC